These T cell receptor beta chains were read from a single sample in a study of metastatic and nonmetastatic thyroid tumors. TCRdb ran MiXCR on the PCR reads. The sample lists approximately 28,000 clones; approximately 15% were seen once. Source material: blood. These receptors were taken from a male donor with papillary thyroid cancer or a benign thyroid nodule (not recorded which). Some clones in this sample may be carry-over from other donors' samples. The CDR3 runs from the conserved cysteine through the conserved F or W. The order of the fields is J gene, V gene, CDR3 length, CDR3 protein.

>TRBJ2-7|TRBV7-2|12
CASSLLGYEQYF
>TRBJ2-3|TRBV6-1|13
CASSERGADTQYF
>TRBJ1-2|TRBV7-9|13
CASSGEGLGGYTF
>TRBJ2-5|TRBV6-4|20
CASSDELAGAAAPVLETQYF
>TRBJ2-7|TRBV20-1|15
CSASPRGLSIDEQYF
>TRBJ2-7|TRBV5-1|14
CASSLPGQDCEQYF
>TRBJ2-3|TRBV3-1|14
CASSQDPGKSTQYF
>TRBJ1-1|TRBV5-1|15
CASSVSGPGGTEAFF
>TRBJ2-2|TRBV27|15
CASSLSGGVTGELFF
>TRBJ2-2|TRBV6-1|14
CASGLAGDTGELFF
>TRBJ1-1|TRBV20-1|13
CSADDSLNTEAFF
>TRBJ1-6|TRBV14|12
CASSFQGSPLHF
>TRBJ2-7|TRBV12-5|13
CASGQTVPGEQYF
>TRBJ1-1|TRBV7-2|15
CASSSLQGRGPEAFF
>TRBJ1-1|TRBV20-1|11
CSARTGAEAFF
>TRBJ2-6|TRBV6-1|15
CASSPGADGANVLTF
>TRBJ2-2|TRBV6-1|17
CASIVSGGIGATGELFF
>TRBJ1-6|TRBV7-2|14
CASSLDASYSPLHF
>TRBJ2-5|TRBV11-2|14
CASSPPLQGETQYF
>TRBJ1-1|TRBV29-1|13
CSAQVGPDTEAFF
>TRBJ1-2|TRBV3-1|16
CVSSQSLWGSAYGYTF
>TRBJ2-3|TRBV6-1|12
CASRKAADTQYF
>TRBJ1-2|TRBV19|17
CASSALAGGRANYGYTF
>TRBJ2-7|TRBV20-1|14
CSAPRTVSSYEQYF
>TRBJ1-2|TRBV5-1|13
CASSSEGVGGYTF
>TRBJ1-1|TRBV10-1|10
CASSQGGAFF
>TRBJ2-1|TRBV18|19
CASSPPLAGSFPGGNEQFF
>TRBJ2-5|TRBV6-1|16
CASSTLAVVDGETQYF
>TRBJ2-2|TRBV3-1|15
CASSQGGGNTGELFF
>TRBJ1-2|TRBV14|15
CASSQDAGVIYGSTF
>TRBJ1-6|TRBV27|16
CVSSLTFGSAPGALHF
>TRBJ2-2|TRBV6-1|14
CASRGGGNTGELFF